This TCR beta chain was documented in a study of Ad26.COV2.S vaccination and SARS-CoV-2 variants (dated by TCRdb to about 2021). Context from the whole study: Vaccine-arm donors came from COV1001, a multicentre, randomized, double-blind, placebo-controlled phase I-IIa trial of Ad26.COV2.S in healthy adults. Ad26.COV2.S was given intramuscularly at 5x10^10 or 1x10^11 viral particles, as a single shot or as two shots 56 days apart. TCRbeta repertoire sequencing served as the tool for gauging how specific and how broad the SARS-CoV-2-reactive T cell receptors were following Ad26.COV2.S vaccination. A total of around 32 samples were included in the TCR-sequenced set, comprising 19 Ad26.COV2.S vaccine recipients, 5 placebo recipients and 8 SARS-CoV-2 convalescent individuals. Participants in the trial were split at random into five groups of five each, receiving low-dose or high-dose Ad26.COV2.S once or twice, or else placebo on both occasions. Blinding of investigators to trial group allocation was maintained during experiments and outcome assessment. Beyond this particular receptor, the publication reports: Compared with placebo recipients, Ad26.COV2.S recipients showed higher spike-specific TCR breadth (P = 0.0014). The study lacked the statistical power to compare responses across vaccine doses or regimens. Comparable non-spike TCR breadth was observed between vaccine and placebo recipients, consistent with only spike being contained in the vaccine. According to the authors, total T cell responses may have been underestimated by the TCR breadth and depth analyses. After vaccination, substantial breadth of spike-specific CD8+ and CD4+ T cell responses was reported.

V lost 0 bases and J lost 0 bases; the stretch between them is 10 bases long. According to the germline V gene (reference sequence), CDR1 reads LNHNV and CDR2 reads YYDKDF. There are 16 amino acids in the CDR3, from cysteine to phenylalanine inclusive. This entry keeps only the CDR3 DNA: 48 bases, framed from base 1. As for this clone: It lacks a known antigen. One base away there is no much larger clone; base qualities are not given.

The label giving this sample's treatment or condition can be read as: some 20 received Ad26.COV2.S at low or high dose, single or two shots; 5 received placebo; per-sample allocation not given. Repertoires of vaccine and placebo recipients were sequenced from samples taken on day 63 after the first injection. Between 29 July and 7 August 2020, Cohort 1b enrolled 20 to 30 adults aged 18-55 years at one site in Boston, USA. As a vaccine, Ad26.COV2.S was a replication-incompetent adenovirus type 26 vector that expressed a prefusion-stabilized SARS-CoV-2 spike protein derived from the original Wuhan strain. The immunoSEQ Assay was the method used to sequence TCRbeta CDR3 regions. After extraction, genomic DNA underwent amplification by bias-controlled multiplex PCR, followed by high-throughput sequencing. Per the original workflow: To quantify the absolute abundance of every unique TCRbeta CDR3 region, sequences were collapsed and filtered. T cell fraction was estimated by normalizing TCRbeta template counts to usable DNA, which was measured by amplifying reference genes present in all nucleated cells. Repertoire TCRs were annotated as SARS-CoV-2-specific by exact matching of V gene, CDR3 amino acid sequence and J gene to a known reactive TCR set. The reference SARS-CoV-2 TCR set came from MIRA and was filtered for enrichment in COVID-19-positive ImmuneCODE repertoires, removing public or cross-reactive TCRs. Using the MIRA antigens, annotated TCRs were further analysed by specific ORF or by position within an ORF. Depth was the summed frequency of annotated unique rearrangements, while breadth was defined as annotated unique rearrangements over total unique productive rearrangements. TCR breadth was compared between groups using two-sided Wilcoxon rank-sum tests. What TCRdb holds here is the immuneACCESS table cut down to in-frame rearrangements. Part of the clones is not present; checked against another copy, under half of the missing clones reflect an unresolved V gene, and the others are unexplained. V, J and clone size are those of that table, while D and trimming were read from the DNA. The sample table lists approximately 250,000 clones, approximately 88% of them with a count of one. The ten largest account for under 3% of the sample.

In this chain, TRBV15 is recombined with TRBJ2-3; a tentative D match to TRBD2 spans 5 bases. Sequencing was performed on peripheral blood, taken in a trial of Ad26.COV2.S vaccine versus placebo. This clonotype originated in a person between 18 and 60 years old who received the Ad26.COV2.S COVID-19 vaccine or a placebo. The CDR3 is CATSREWRTSTDTQYF. The bases read TGTGCCACCAGCAGAGAGTGGAGGACTAGCACAGATACGCAGTATTTT.